The 20 T cell receptor beta chains reported below all come from one sample, sequenced in a study of blood T cell repertoires in COVID-19. Clones were sequenced by immunoSEQ multiplex PCR, and TCRdb holds only the in-frame ones, with some missing. The sample shows about 200,000 clones, roughly 90% of them seen only once. Sequenced: PBMCs or T cells enriched from blood (not recorded which). These receptor sequences come from a young woman who had recovered from COVID-19.

V usage is TRBV11-2 and J usage is TRBJ2-7, with D perhaps TRBD1 (5 bases). Germline CDR1 and CDR2: SGHAT and FQNNGV. The CDR3 length is 14 residues. Trimming removed 2 bases from V and 2 bases from J, with 10 bases in between. The DNA for the CDR3 is TGTGCCAGCAGCTTACGGGTCAGGGCCTACGAGCAGTACTTC. It encodes CASSLRVRAYEQYF.

This sequence joins TRBV27 and TRBJ1-5; 9 positions match TRBD1. The CDR3 is made up of 15 amino acids. Trimming took 8 bases from V and 1 from J; bases not matched to a gene: 6. The V gene's germline CDR1 is MNHEY and CDR2 SMNVEV (reference sequence). CDR3 region: CASGGDRVSNQPQHF. CDR3 nucleotide sequence: TGTGCCAGCGGCGGGGACAGGGTCAGCAATCAGCCCCAGCATTTT.

This rearrangement joins TRBV13 to TRBJ2-1; D remains unclear. Germline CDR1 reads PRHDT; CDR2 reads FYEKMQ (reference sequence). There are 13 residues in the CDR3. Trimming removed 6 bases at V and 4 bases at J, with 10 bases between. The CDR3 reads CASSFTEYNEQFF. The DNA of the CDR3 is TGTGCCAGCAGTTTTACAGAGTACAATGAGCAGTTCTTC.

The chain combines TRBV30 with TRBJ1-4; D is undetermined. Trimming pared 0 bases from V and 7 bases from J, leaving 9 bases between. In germline, CDR1 is GTSNPN, CDR2 SVGIG (reference sequence). This CDR3 is built from 13 residues. The chain's CDR3 is CAWSVTAPEKLFF. The CDR3 bases are TGTGCCTGGAGTGTAACTGCCCCTGAAAAACTGTTTTTT.

The chain has TRBV10-1 and TRBJ2-3, with 10 bases lining up with TRBD2. This CDR3 contains 19 residues. The germline gives CDR1 WNHNN, CDR2 SYGVQD (reference sequence). Trimming cost V 0 bases and J 0 bases; bases outside gene matches: 9. The CDR3 reads CASSESRLAGASSTDTQYF. The CDR3 DNA sequence: TGCGCCAGCAGTGAGTCGCGGCTAGCGGGAGCAAGTAGCACAGATACGCAGTATTTT.

This clone occurred once. V usage is TRBV19 and J usage is TRBJ1-1; TRBD1 is a possible D gene (6 bases). The CDR3 is 14 residues long. The V end was cut by 6 bases, the J end by 3 bases, with 14 bases between. CDR1 and CDR2 (germline): LNHDA, SQIVND (reference sequence). The CDR3 DNA sequence: TGTGCCAGTAGCCGACAGGCAGGGTACACTGAAGCTTTCTTT. Protein: CASSRQAGYTEAFF. Variable domain in full (rest from reference TRBV19 and TRBJ1-1): DGGITQSPKYLFRKEGQNVTLSCEQNLNHDAMYWYRQDPGQGLRLIYYSQIVNDFQKGDIAEGYSVSREKKESFPLTVTSAQKNPTAFYLCASSRQAGYTEAFFGQGTRLTVV.

The gene calls are TRBV28 and TRBJ1-1; unclear D gene. V was pared by 2 bases and J by 1 base, with 14 bases between. The CDR3 is 16 amino acids. The germline V gene has CDR1 MDHEN and CDR2 SYDVKM. The DNA of the CDR3 is TGTGCCAGCAGTTTAGGCTGGGAGGGTCAGAACACTGAAGCTTTCTTT. Protein product: CASSLGWEGQNTEAFF. The whole variable domain, filled in from reference TRBV28 and TRBJ1-1, reads DVKVTQSSRYLVKRTGEKVFLECVQDMDHENMFWYRQDPGLGLRLIYFSYDVKMKEKGDIPEGYSVSREKKERFSLILESASTNQTSMYLCASSLGWEGQNTEAFFGQGTRLTVV.

This clone is a singleton in its sample. The CDR3 reads CASSSGQRRNYGYTF. The CDR3 DNA follows: TGTGCCAGCAGTTCGGGACAGAGACGCAACTATGGCTACACCTTC. The gene calls are TRBV27 and TRBJ1-2; 7 bases line up with TRBD1. V was clipped by 4 bases and J by 2 bases; unmatched bases: 7. There are 15 residues in the CDR3. CDR1 MNHEY and CDR2 SMNVEV come from the germline V gene (reference sequence).

The V and J genes are TRBV19 and TRBJ1-2; D call uncertain. This CDR3 has 14 amino acids. Trimming left V 3 bases short and J 5 bases short, with 13 bases between. The germline V gene encodes CDR1 LNHDA and CDR2 SQIVND (reference sequence). The CDR3: CASSMAATEYGYTF. For the CDR3, the DNA is TGTGCCAGTAGTATGGCCGCTACAGAGTATGGCTACACCTTC.

The chain recombines TRBV18 with TRBJ1-1; 10 nucleotides line up with TRBD1. Germline values: CDR1 KGHSH, CDR2 LQKENI. V lost 6 bases to trimming and J lost 3 bases; unmatched junction nucleotides: 7. CDR3 length: 15 residues. CDR3 in amino acids: CASSYGTGVDTEAFF. The CDR3 bases are TGTGCCAGCTCTTACGGGACAGGGGTGGACACTGAAGCTTTCTTT.

The V and J genes are TRBV9 and TRBJ2-1; 9 bases map to TRBD1. The CDR3 is 15 residues long. Germline CDR1 and CDR2: SGDLS and YYNGEE. After removal of 3 bases from V and 7 bases from J, the junction contained 8 bases not matched to a gene. The DNA of the CDR3 is TGTGCCAGCAGCGAAGCTTCCGGGACAGGGAATGAGCAGTTCTTC. As protein: CASSEASGTGNEQFF.

On this clone: Distinct nucleotide sequences in the sample also encode this CDR3. The CDR3 DNA is TGTGCCAGCTCACCGGACAGGGGAGCTAACTATGGCTACACCTTC. As protein: CASSPDRGANYGYTF. The J gene is TRBJ1-2, the V gene TRBV18; the match to TRBD1 covers 9 bases. The CDR3 loop spans 15 amino acids. Germline V gene lookup returns CDR1 KGHSH and CDR2 LQKENI. The V segment lost 3 bases and the J segment 0 bases; nucleotides outside the gene matches: 2.

The rearrangement uses TRBV18 and TRBJ1-5, with no clear D. V lost 3 bases, J lost 1 base, and 13 bases lay in between. In germline, CDR1 is KGHSH, CDR2 LQKENI. The CDR3 runs 16 residues. CDR3: CASSPSNEVSNQPQHF. The CDR3 coding sequence is TGTGCCAGCTCACCGAGTAACGAGGTCAGCAATCAGCCCCAGCATTTT.

Details on this clone: Other DNA sequences in the sample encode the same CDR3. The chain links TRBV4-2 to TRBJ1-1; D not certain. CDR3 size: 15 residues. Germline loops: CDR1 LGHNA, CDR2 YNFKEQ. V was shortened by 0 bases and J by 0 bases, with 8 bases between the two germline ends. CDR3 coding DNA: TGTGCCAGCAGCCAAGAAGGCGGGTTGAACACTGAAGCTTTCTTT. Its translation: CASSQEGGLNTEAFF.

V usage is TRBV2 and J usage is TRBJ2-1; 7 nucleotides agree with TRBD2. The germline V gene encodes CDR1 SNHLY and CDR2 FYNNEI. The CDR3 consists of 16 residues. Germline trimming cut 5 bases from V and 5 bases from J; bases unmatched to any gene: 12. The CDR3 spells CASSPYRAGTNNEQFF. The CDR3, as DNA: TGTGCCAGCAGTCCTTATAGGGCCGGGACTAACAATGAGCAGTTCTTC.

This clone was recorded once. This chain links TRBV5-4 with TRBJ2-7; D is perhaps TRBD1 (6 bases). Between the trimmed V and J ends, which lost 4 bases and 0 bases, there was a span of 17 bases. The CDR3 consists of 16 residues. The germline V gene encodes CDR1 SGHNT and CDR2 YYREEE (reference sequence). In nucleotides, the CDR3 is TGTGCCAGCAGCAGGGAACAGGGAAGGAGCTCCTACGAGCAGTACTTC. This codes for CASSREQGRSSYEQYF.

The V call is TRBV4-2, the J call TRBJ2-1; 12 positions match TRBD2. Germline V CDR1 and CDR2: LGHNA, YNFKEQ. CDR3 length: 15 residues. Losses at the gene ends were 3 bases for V and 12 bases for J; bases not matched to a gene: 9. This chain's CDR3 is CASSHGLAGPQGQFF. The CDR3 DNA sequence: TGTGCCAGCAGCCATGGACTAGCGGGACCCCAGGGGCAGTTCTTC.

This CDR3 reads CASSLVRPEVLSNYGYTF. The CDR3 nucleotides read TGTGCCAGCAGCTTAGTGAGACCAGAGGTCCTATCTAACTATGGCTACACCTTC. The genes are TRBV7-9 and TRBJ1-2; D not resolved. Trimming removed 1 base from V and 0 bases from J, with 18 bases in between. The CDR3 has 18 amino acids. Germline V gene data show CDR1 as SEHNR and CDR2 as FQNEAQ (reference sequence).

V usage is TRBV4-3 and J usage is TRBJ1-1; 10 bases map to TRBD1. Germline assignment: CDR1 LGHNA and CDR2 YSLEER. The CDR3 contains 14 residues. Trimming took 4 bases from V and 5 from J; bases not matched to a gene: 4. CDR3 amino acids: CASSLGQGRTEAFF. DNA of the CDR3: TGCGCCAGCAGCCTGGGACAGGGGCGTACTGAAGCTTTCTTT.

There are a few counts of this clone. The chain combines TRBV6-2 or TRBV6-3 with TRBJ1-2; D not resolved. Germline V CDR1 and CDR2: MNHEY, SVGEGT. With 7 bases removed from V and 4 bases from J, the gap between germline ends came to 10 bases. The CDR3 covers 12 residues. DNA of the CDR3: TGTGCCAGCACCCCCTCGGGCTATGGCTACACCTTC. It is translated as CASTPSGYGYTF.